Described below is a single T cell receptor beta chain sequence and its context. The target antigen is unknown. Germline V CDR1 and CDR2: LNHNV, YYDKDF (reference sequence). Between the trimmed V and J ends, which lost 2 bases and 6 bases, there was a span of 11 bases. The CDR3 runs 14 residues. Markers CD45RO/CCR7/CD25/CD127/CD95/CD27 served to sort CD4+ naive, central memory, regulatory and stem cell-like memory cells. This record comes from a study of beta chain features in type 1 diabetes. Study observations and caveats: Insertions at VDJ junctions were less frequent in type 1 diabetes patients. These patients also deleted more nucleotides at the same junctions. Cells with high TCR expression could be over-represented when cDNA is sequenced.

The isolated RNA, all of it, was reverse transcribed, so expressed TCRB transcripts were what got sequenced. Profiling relied on immunoSEQ multiplex PCR, and the TCRdb table lists in-frame clones only, not all of them. The sample gives under 950,000 clones, 17% of which show up once; 0.02% to 0.025% is in the top ten. V and J are TRBV15 and TRBJ2-1, with D hard to call. This receptor was taken from a woman aged 18 to 35 in good health. Sequences were obtained from naive CD4+ T cells from blood. The CDR3, as DNA: TGTGCCACCAGCAGACAACGCTATGGCAATGAGCAGTTCTTC. It is translated as CATSRQRYGNEQFF. Full variable domain (rest looked up from reference TRBV15 and TRBJ2-1): DAMVIQNPRYQVTQFGKPVTLSCSQTLNHNVMYWYQQKSSQAPKLLFHYYDKDFNNEADTPDNFQSRRPNTSFCFLDIRSPGLGDTAMYLCATSRQRYGNEQFFGPGTRLTVL.